This TCR beta chain was obtained from a study of T cells after yellow fever vaccination. TCRdb passed the 5' RACE reads through MiXCR, listing each CDR3 protein once. The sample yields some 320,000 distinct CDR3 sequences, 7.5% to 9.5% seen once. This CDR3 spans 14 amino acids. CDR1 is SGHRS and CDR2 is YFSETQ in the germline V gene. V shed 1 base and J shed 6 bases, with 12 bases lying between them. Ten or more counts support this clonotype. Its antigen remains unknown. Whole-study results and caveats: At about 97% for CD4 and 70% to 90% for CD8, most primary-vaccination clones showed up again after the booster. Abundant bulk-derived clonotypes could contaminate FACS-sorted repertoires.

This clonotype was obtained from a young man who received the YFV17D yellow fever vaccine. The specimen was CD4+ T cells sorted from PBMCs, collected 5 days after the yellow fever booster vaccination. The chain is built from TRBV5-1 and TRBJ2-3; D is perhaps TRBD1 (6 bases). The CDR3 loop reads CASSLTGSVDTQYF. For the CDR3, the DNA is TGCGCCAGCAGCTTGACAGGGTCCGTGGATACGCAGTATTTT.